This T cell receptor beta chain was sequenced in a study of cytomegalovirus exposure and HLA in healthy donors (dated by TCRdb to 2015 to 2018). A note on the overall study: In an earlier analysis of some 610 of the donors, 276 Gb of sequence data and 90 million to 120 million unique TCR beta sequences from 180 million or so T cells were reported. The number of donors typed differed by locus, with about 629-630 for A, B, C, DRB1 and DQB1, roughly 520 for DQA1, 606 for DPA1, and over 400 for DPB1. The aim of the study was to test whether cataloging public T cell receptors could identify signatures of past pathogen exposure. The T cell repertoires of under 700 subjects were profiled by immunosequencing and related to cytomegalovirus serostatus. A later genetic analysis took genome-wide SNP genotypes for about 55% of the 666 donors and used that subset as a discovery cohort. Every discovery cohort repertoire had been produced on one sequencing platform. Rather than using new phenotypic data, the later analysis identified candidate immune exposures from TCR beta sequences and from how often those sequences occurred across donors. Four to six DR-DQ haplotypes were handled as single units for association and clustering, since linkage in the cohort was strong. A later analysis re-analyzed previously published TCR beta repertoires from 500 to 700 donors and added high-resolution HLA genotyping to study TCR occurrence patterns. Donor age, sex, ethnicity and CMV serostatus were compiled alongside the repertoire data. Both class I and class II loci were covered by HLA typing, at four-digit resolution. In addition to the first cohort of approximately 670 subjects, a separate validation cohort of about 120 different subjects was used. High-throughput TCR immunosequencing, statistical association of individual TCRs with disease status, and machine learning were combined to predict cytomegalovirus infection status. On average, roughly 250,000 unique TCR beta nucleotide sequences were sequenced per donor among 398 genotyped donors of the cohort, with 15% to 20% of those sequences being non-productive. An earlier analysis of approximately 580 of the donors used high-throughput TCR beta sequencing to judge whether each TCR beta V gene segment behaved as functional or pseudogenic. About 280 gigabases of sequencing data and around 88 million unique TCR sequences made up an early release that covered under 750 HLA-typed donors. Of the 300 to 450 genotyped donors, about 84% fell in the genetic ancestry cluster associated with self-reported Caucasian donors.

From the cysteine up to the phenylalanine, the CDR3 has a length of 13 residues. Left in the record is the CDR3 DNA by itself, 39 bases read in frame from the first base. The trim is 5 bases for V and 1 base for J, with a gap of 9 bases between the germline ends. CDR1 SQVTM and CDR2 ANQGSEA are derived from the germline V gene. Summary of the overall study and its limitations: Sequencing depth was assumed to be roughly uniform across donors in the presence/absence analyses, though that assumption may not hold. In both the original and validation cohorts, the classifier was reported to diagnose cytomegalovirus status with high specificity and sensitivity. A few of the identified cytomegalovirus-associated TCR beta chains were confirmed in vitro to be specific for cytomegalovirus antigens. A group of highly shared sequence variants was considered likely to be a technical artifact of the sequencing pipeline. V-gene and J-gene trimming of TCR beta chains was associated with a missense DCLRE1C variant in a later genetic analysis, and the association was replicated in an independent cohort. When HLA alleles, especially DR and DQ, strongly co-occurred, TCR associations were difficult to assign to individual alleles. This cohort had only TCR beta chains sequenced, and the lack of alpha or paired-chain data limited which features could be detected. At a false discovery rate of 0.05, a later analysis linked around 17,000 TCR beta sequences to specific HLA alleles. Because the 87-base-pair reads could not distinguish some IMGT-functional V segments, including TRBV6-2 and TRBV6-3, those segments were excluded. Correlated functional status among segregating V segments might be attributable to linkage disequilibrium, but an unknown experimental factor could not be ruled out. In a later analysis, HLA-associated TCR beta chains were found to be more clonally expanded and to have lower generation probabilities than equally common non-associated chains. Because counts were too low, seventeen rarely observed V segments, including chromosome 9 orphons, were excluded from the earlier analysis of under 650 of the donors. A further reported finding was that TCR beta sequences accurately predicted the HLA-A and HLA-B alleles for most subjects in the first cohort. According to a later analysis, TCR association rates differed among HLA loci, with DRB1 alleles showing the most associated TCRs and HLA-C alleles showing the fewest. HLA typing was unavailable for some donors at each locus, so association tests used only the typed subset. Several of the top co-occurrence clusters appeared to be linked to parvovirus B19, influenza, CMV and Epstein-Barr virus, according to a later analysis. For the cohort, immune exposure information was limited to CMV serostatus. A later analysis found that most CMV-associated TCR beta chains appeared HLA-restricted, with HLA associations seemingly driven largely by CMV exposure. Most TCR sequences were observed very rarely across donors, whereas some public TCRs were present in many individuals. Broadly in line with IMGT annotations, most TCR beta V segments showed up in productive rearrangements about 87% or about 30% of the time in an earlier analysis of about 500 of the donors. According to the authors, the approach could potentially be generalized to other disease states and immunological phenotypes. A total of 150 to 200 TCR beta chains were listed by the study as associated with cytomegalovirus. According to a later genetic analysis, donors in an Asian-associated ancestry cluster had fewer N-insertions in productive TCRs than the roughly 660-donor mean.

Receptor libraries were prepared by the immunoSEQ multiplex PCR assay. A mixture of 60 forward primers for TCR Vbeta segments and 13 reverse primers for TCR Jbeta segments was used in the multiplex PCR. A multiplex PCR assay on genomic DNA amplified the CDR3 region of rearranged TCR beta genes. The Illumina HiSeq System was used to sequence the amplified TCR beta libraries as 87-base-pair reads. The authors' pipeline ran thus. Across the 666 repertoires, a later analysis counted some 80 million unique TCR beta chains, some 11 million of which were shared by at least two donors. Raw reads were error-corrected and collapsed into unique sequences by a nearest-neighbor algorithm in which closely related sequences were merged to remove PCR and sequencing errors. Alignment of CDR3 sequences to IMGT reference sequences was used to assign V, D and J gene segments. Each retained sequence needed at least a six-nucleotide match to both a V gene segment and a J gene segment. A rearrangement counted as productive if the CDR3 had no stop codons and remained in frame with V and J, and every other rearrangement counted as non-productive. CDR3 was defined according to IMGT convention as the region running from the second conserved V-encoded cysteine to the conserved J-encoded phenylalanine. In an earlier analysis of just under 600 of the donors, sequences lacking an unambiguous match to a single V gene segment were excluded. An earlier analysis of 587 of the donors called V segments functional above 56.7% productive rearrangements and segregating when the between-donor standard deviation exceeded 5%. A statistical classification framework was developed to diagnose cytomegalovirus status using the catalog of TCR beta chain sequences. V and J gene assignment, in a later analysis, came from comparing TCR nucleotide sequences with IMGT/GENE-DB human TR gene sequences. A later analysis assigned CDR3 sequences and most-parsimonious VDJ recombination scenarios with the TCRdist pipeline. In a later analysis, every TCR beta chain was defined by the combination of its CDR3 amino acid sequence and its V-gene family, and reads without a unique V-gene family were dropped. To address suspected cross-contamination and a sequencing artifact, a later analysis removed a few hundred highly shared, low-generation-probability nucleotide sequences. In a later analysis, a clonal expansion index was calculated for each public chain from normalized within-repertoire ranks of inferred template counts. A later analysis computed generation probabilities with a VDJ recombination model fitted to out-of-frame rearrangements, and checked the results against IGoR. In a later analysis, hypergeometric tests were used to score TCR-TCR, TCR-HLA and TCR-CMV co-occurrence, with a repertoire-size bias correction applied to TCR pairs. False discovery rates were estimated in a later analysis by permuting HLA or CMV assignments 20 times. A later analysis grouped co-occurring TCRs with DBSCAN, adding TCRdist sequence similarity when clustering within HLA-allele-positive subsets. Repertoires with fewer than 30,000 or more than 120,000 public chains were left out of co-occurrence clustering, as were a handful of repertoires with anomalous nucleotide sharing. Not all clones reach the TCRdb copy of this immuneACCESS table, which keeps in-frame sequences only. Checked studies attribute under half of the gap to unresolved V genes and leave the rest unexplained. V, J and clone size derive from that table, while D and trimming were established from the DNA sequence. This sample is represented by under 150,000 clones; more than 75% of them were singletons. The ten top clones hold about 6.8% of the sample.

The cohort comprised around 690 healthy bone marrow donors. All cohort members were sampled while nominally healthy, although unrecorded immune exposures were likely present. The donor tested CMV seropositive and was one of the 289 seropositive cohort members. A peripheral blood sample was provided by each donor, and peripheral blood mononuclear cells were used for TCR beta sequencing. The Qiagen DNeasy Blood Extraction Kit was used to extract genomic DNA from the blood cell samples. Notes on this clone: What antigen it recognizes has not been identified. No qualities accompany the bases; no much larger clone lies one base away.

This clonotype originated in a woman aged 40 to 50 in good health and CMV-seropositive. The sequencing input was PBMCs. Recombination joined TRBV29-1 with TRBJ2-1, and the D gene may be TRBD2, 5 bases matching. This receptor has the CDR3 CSVWGVSYNEQFF. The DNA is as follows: TGCAGCGTTTGGGGAGTTTCCTACAATGAGCAGTTCTTC.